This TCR beta chain was sequenced for a study of CD8 T cells in Susac syndrome. This CDR3 contains 15 residues. V lost 2 bases, J lost 4 bases, and 12 bases lay in between. CDR1 is LGHDT and CDR2 is YNNKEL in the germline V gene (reference sequence). Points on this clonotype: Its target is unknown.

Study-level points and caveats: A relatively small number of individuals underwent TCR sequencing and HLA analysis.

cDNA came from around 0.5 to 1 ug RNA primed by random hexamers. TCRdb re-called the immunoSEQ multiplex PCR reads through MiXCR, storing one row per CDR3 protein. The top ten hold less than 0.075% of the sample, which has approximately 230,000 distinct CDR3 sequences, over 85% seen once. The source material was CD4+ T cells from PBMCs. The sequence was collected from a human donor with multiple sclerosis. The chain is built from TRBV3-1 and TRBJ1-3; no clear D gene. This chain's CDR3 is CASSQRTAHGNTIYF. The CDR3 DNA follows: TGTGCCAGCAGCCAACGGACCGCCCACGGAAACACCATATATTTT.